Below, 30 T cell receptor beta chains from the same sample are listed, as sequenced in a study of cytomegalovirus exposure and HLA in healthy donors. With 60 Vbeta and 13 Jbeta primers, the PCR was carried out. Data came from immunoSEQ multiplex PCR; TCRdb stores just in-frame clones and leaves some out. The sample carries around 110,000 clones, 70% to 80% recorded once. Sequenced sample: PBMCs. These receptors were collected from a boy between 10 and 17 years old in good health and CMV-seronegative.

This chain connects TRBV27 to TRBJ2-7, with a tentative D call TRBD1 (6 bases). CDR1 and CDR2 (germline): MNHEY, SMNVEV (reference sequence). With 2 bases removed from V and 7 bases from J, the gap between germline ends came to 15 bases. This CDR3 is built from 14 residues. For the CDR3, the DNA is TGTGCCAGCAGTTTACAGGGGAGTACGGTTGAGCAGTACTTC. This encodes CASSLQGSTVEQYF.

V gene TRBV10-3 combines with J gene TRBJ2-2; no definite D call. The V gene lost 6 bases and the J gene lost 4 bases, with 9 bases spanning the gap. Germline lookup yields CDR1 ENHRY and CDR2 SYGVKD. The CDR3 is made up of 13 amino acids. The chain's CDR3 is CAIRGVRTGELFF. The DNA for the CDR3 is TGTGCCATCAGAGGAGTCCGCACCGGGGAGCTGTTTTTT.

The chain uses TRBV27 and TRBJ1-1; D is ambiguous. The CDR3 sequence is 13 residues long. With 4 bases removed from V and 1 base from J, the gap between germline ends came to 7 bases. CDR1 is MNHEY and CDR2 is SMNVEV in the germline V gene (reference sequence). The CDR3 region is CASSSRPNTEAFF. The DNA for the CDR3 is TGTGCCAGCAGTTCGAGGCCGAACACTGAAGCTTTCTTT.

This clone was counted between two and nine times. The chain employs TRBV7-9 and TRBJ2-3, with a tentative D call TRBD1 (6 bases). CDR1 is SEHNR, CDR2 FQNEAQ, per germline (reference sequence). Deletions cut 5 bases from V and 2 bases from J, with 11 bases between. The CDR3 sequence is 14 residues long. Written as DNA, the CDR3 is TGTGCCAGCAGCCTAAGGGACAACACAGATACGCAGTATTTT. Protein sequence: CASSLRDNTDTQYF.

The genes are TRBV5-6 and TRBJ2-1; a weak D match, TRBD1 (6 bases). From germline, CDR1 is SGHDT and CDR2 YYEEEE. Trimming cost V 1 base and J 6 bases, with 11 bases left between them. This CDR3 spans 14 amino acids. In DNA form, the CDR3 reads TGTGCCAGCAGCTTGAGTGGGACAATCAATGAGCAGTTCTTC. Protein product: CASSLSGTINEQFF.

This chain links TRBV19 with TRBJ2-4; tentative D call: TRBD1 (6 bases). Germline V gives CDR1 LNHDA, CDR2 SQIVND (reference sequence). This CDR3 is 14 amino acids long. The ends were cut back, 4 bases at V and 8 bases at J, with 15 bases in the middle. The CDR3 coding sequence is TGTGCCAGTAGTAAATTGGGGGCCATGGACATTCAGTACTTC. This gives the protein CASSKLGAMDIQYF. The variable domain in full, completed from reference TRBV19 and TRBJ2-4, reads DGGITQSPKYLFRKEGQNVTLSCEQNLNHDAMYWYRQDPGQGLRLIYYSQIVNDFQKGDIAEGYSVSREKKESFPLTVTSAQKNPTAFYLCASSKLGAMDIQYFGAGTRLSVL.

The J gene is TRBJ1-3, the V gene TRBV5-6; no clear D. The CDR3 runs 13 residues. Trimming removed 5 bases at V and 0 bases at J, with 6 bases between. Germline V gene sequence: CDR1 SGHDT, CDR2 YYEEEE. The CDR3 loop reads CASRQPSGNTIYF. DNA for the CDR3: TGTGCCAGCAGACAACCCTCTGGAAACACCATATATTTT. The full variable domain, its missing parts supplied by reference TRBV5-6 and TRBJ1-3, is DAGVTQSPTHLIKTRGQQVTLRCSPKSGHDTVSWYQQALGQGPQFIFQYYEEEERQRGNFPDRFSGHQFPNYSSELNVNALLLGDSALYLCASRQPSGNTIYFGEGSWLTVV.

The chain is built from TRBV6-6 and TRBJ1-5, with TRBD1 identical over 10 bases. J was trimmed by 8 bases and V by 6 bases; bases with no gene match: 4. The length of the CDR3 is 13 residues. Germline loops: CDR1 MNHNY, CDR2 SVGAGI (reference sequence). CDR3 amino acids: CASRGQGMEPQHF. For the CDR3, the DNA is TGTGCCAGCAGGGGACAGGGGATGGAGCCCCAGCATTTT.

This clone was detected only once. The chain couples TRBV19 to TRBJ1-5, with D hard to call. Trimming took 2 bases from V and 5 from J, leaving 10 bases between them. The length of the CDR3 is 14 residues. The germline V gene has CDR1 LNHDA and CDR2 SQIVND (reference sequence). Here the CDR3 DNA reads TGTGCCAGTAGTATACACAGACCCTATCAGCCCCAGCATTTT. Encoded protein: CASSIHRPYQPQHF.

This clone was counted a few times. The chain links TRBV5-4 to TRBJ1-1; TRBD1 agrees at 9 bases. The J segment lost 1 base and the V segment lost 4 bases, leaving 8 bases of the junction unmatched. Germline lookup yields CDR1 SGHNT and CDR2 YYREEE (reference sequence). There are 16 residues in the CDR3. CDR3 region: CASSPTGGRGNTEAFF. The DNA of the CDR3 is TGTGCCAGCAGCCCGACAGGGGGGCGAGGGAACACTGAAGCTTTCTTT.

In nucleotides, the CDR3 is TGTGCCAGCAGTTACTATCTGGGCGCTGAAGCTTTCTTT. Translating gives CASSYYLGAEAFF. The chain links TRBV6-5 to TRBJ1-1; no clear D. The V and J ends lost 1 base and 6 bases respectively, with 9 bases between them. Germline loops: CDR1 MNHEY, CDR2 SVGAGI. This CDR3 has 13 residues.

The CDR3 DNA reads as TGTGCCAGCAGAGCACAGGGGGCCGGCGAGCAGTACTTC. Translating it yields CASRAQGAGEQYF. The chain uses TRBV7-6 and TRBJ2-7; TRBD1 aligns across 9 bases. V lost 6 bases to trimming and J lost 6 bases; unmatched junction nucleotides: 6. This CDR3 has 13 residues. Germline-derived CDR1 and CDR2 are SGHVS and FNYEAQ.

The rearrangement joins TRBV6-6 to TRBJ1-5; 10 nucleotides agree with TRBD1. This CDR3 comprises 16 residues. V was clipped by 6 bases and J by 6 bases; unmatched bases: 11. The germline CDR1 and CDR2 sequences are MNHNY and SVGAGI (reference sequence). CDR3 amino acids: CASSPHRQGATQPQHF. DNA for the CDR3: TGTGCCAGCAGCCCCCACCGACAGGGGGCAACTCAGCCCCAGCATTTT.

The chain uses TRBV15 and TRBJ1-5; D is perhaps TRBD1 (5 bases). Between the trimmed V and J ends, which lost 0 bases and 1 base, there was a span of 7 bases. There are 15 residues in the CDR3. Germline CDR1 and CDR2: LNHNV and YYDKDF (reference sequence). The CDR3 DNA follows: TGTGCCACCAGCAGAGATCCAGGGAGCAATCAGCCCCAGCATTTT. This translates into CATSRDPGSNQPQHF.

V usage is TRBV7-3 and J usage is TRBJ1-1; TRBD1 matches at 7 bases. The CDR3 spans 15 residues. V lost 3 bases, J lost 0 bases, and 4 bases stayed unmatched. Germline assignment: CDR1 SGHTA and CDR2 FQGTGA. As DNA, the CDR3 is TGTGCCAGCAGCTTCCGGACAGGTCTGAACACTGAAGCTTTCTTT. It specifies CASSFRTGLNTEAFF.

This chain joins TRBV5-6 and TRBJ2-7; a weak D match, TRBD2 (6 bases). This CDR3 has 11 amino acids. V shed 1 base and J shed 9 bases, with 8 bases lying between them. Per germline, CDR1 SGHDT and CDR2 YYEEEE. CDR3 in amino acids: CASSLNGRQYF. CDR3 bases: TGTGCCAGCAGCTTGAACGGGAGGCAGTACTTC.

This chain joins TRBV28 and TRBJ2-7, with D perhaps TRBD1 (6 bases). This CDR3 comprises 11 residues. Trimming stripped 5 bases from V and 7 bases from J, with 9 bases between. Germline CDR1 is MDHEN and CDR2 is SYDVKM. The CDR3 DNA follows: TGTGCCAGCAGTAGGGGGATAGAGCAGTACTTC. Its protein is CASSRGIEQYF.

This rearrangement joins TRBV5-1 to TRBJ1-2, with 7 bases identical to TRBD1. V lost 0 bases, J lost 2 bases, and 4 bases stayed unmatched. The germline V gene has CDR1 SGHRS and CDR2 YFSETQ. The CDR3 is 15 amino acids. In nucleotides, the CDR3 is TGCGCCAGCAGCTTGGGCAGGGGACAGAACTATGGCTACACCTTC. As protein: CASSLGRGQNYGYTF.

This CDR3 is CASSDDLVVGQFF. CDR3 DNA: TGTGCCAGCAGTGATGACTTGGTAGTTGGGCAGTTCTTC. The rearrangement links TRBV25-1 to TRBJ2-1; D gene ambiguous. Germline V gene data show CDR1 as MGHDK and CDR2 as SYGVNS. This CDR3 comprises 13 residues. Trimming took 3 bases from V and 12 from J, leaving 15 bases between them.

The rearrangement links TRBV20-1 to TRBJ1-2; the D gene is possibly TRBD1 (6 bases). The CDR3 consists of 11 residues. Germline-derived CDR1 and CDR2 are DFQATT and SNEGSKA (reference sequence). Between the trimmed V and J ends, which lost 5 bases and 4 bases, there was a span of 8 bases. The CDR3 spells CSAQDSYGYTF. Here the CDR3 DNA reads TGCAGTGCTCAGGACAGCTATGGCTACACCTTC.

This rearrangement joins TRBV5-1 to TRBJ2-5; possible D gene TRBD2, 6 bases. The CDR3 covers 13 residues. Trimming cost V 4 bases and J 1 base, with 8 bases left between them. The germline gives CDR1 SGHRS, CDR2 YFSETQ. CDR3 loop: CASSRLGQETQYF. The CDR3 DNA follows: TGCGCCAGCAGCCGACTAGGCCAAGAGACCCAGTACTTC.

The rearrangement joins TRBV11-3 to TRBJ1-1; TRBD1 agrees at 7 bases. The germline gives CDR1 SGHNT, CDR2 YENEEA. The V and J ends lost 5 bases and 7 bases, in that order; junction bases with no gene match: 10. The CDR3 has 14 residues. DNA of the CDR3: TGTGCCAGCAGCCAAATGGGACAGCACCATGAAGCTTTCTTT. Encoded protein: CASSQMGQHHEAFF.

A remark on this clone: At one boundary the junction diverges from the germline segment, which might be a read error. The CDR3 loop reads CASSTRTSGPGDTQYF. The CDR3 region has the DNA TGCGCCAGCAGCACTCGGACTAGCGGGCCTGGGGATACGCAGTATTTT. The rearrangement uses TRBV5-4 and TRBJ2-3; 11 bases align to TRBD2. The CDR3 consists of 16 residues. Germline V gene sequence: CDR1 SGHNT, CDR2 YYREEE (reference sequence).

The chain has TRBV6-1 and TRBJ1-6; D is uncertain. V was pared by 2 bases and J by 6 bases, with 14 bases between. This CDR3 has 16 amino acids. Germline CDR1 and CDR2: MNHNS and SASEGT. This CDR3 is CASSEIPAWSNSPLHF. The DNA for the CDR3 is TGTGCCAGCAGTGAAATCCCTGCCTGGAGTAATTCACCCCTCCACTTT.

V usage is TRBV28 and J usage is TRBJ2-2, with 8 nucleotides matching TRBD2. CDR3 size: 17 residues. Germline assignment: CDR1 MDHEN and CDR2 SYDVKM. With 2 bases clipped from V and 7 bases from J, the junction kept 12 bases outside the gene matches. The CDR3 nucleotides read TGTGCCAGCAGTTTAACCGCAGCGGGAGCGGGGAGCGGGGAGCTGTTTTTT. Its protein is CASSLTAAGAGSGELFF.

This clone was detected only a few times. The chain is built from TRBV6-5 and TRBJ1-3, with D possibly TRBD1 on 6 matching bases. Germline assignment: CDR1 MNHEY and CDR2 SVGAGI. CDR3 length equals 15 residues. Trimming removed 0 bases at V and 0 bases at J, with 6 bases between. This CDR3 reads CASSYSDSSGNTIYF. The CDR3 bases are TGTGCCAGCAGTTACTCGGACAGCTCTGGAAACACCATATATTTT.

This chain links TRBV5-1 with TRBJ2-4; a weak D match, TRBD1 (5 bases). This CDR3 comprises 14 residues. The V gene lost 0 bases and the J gene lost 8 bases, with 12 bases spanning the gap. Germline V lookup: CDR1 SGHRS, CDR2 YFSETQ. The CDR3 is CASSLDQGRDIQYF. CDR3 nucleotide sequence: TGCGCCAGCAGCTTGGACCAGGGTAGGGACATTCAGTACTTC.

This chain joins TRBV28 and TRBJ2-5, with D maybe TRBD2 (6 bases). The ends were cut back, 4 bases at V and 1 base at J, with 13 bases in the middle. In germline, CDR1 is MDHEN, CDR2 SYDVKM. This CDR3 comprises 15 residues. This CDR3 is CASSYPGRRQETQYF. CDR3 sequence (DNA): TGTGCCAGCAGTTACCCGGGGAGGCGCCAAGAGACCCAGTACTTC.

The chain recombines TRBV18 with TRBJ2-7; 7 nucleotides agree with TRBD1. Germline trimming cut 3 bases from V and 6 bases from J; bases unmatched to any gene: 2. Germline lookup yields CDR1 KGHSH and CDR2 LQKENI. CDR3 length: 12 amino acids. CDR3 residues: CASSPRQGEQYF. Here the CDR3 DNA reads TGTGCCAGCTCACCGAGACAGGGCGAGCAGTACTTC.

This clone appeared a few times. V usage is TRBV28 and J usage is TRBJ1-5; 10 positions agree with TRBD1. Germline CDR1 MDHEN, CDR2 SYDVKM. With 6 bases clipped from V and 7 bases from J, the junction kept 9 bases outside the gene matches. The CDR3 is made up of 15 amino acids. This chain's CDR3 is CASRTWTGGRQPQHF. CDR3 nucleotides: TGTGCCAGCAGGACCTGGACAGGGGGAAGGCAGCCCCAGCATTTT.